Presented here are 28 T cell receptor beta chains from one specimen sequenced in a study of T cells in Graves' hyperthyroidism and ophthalmopathy. What was amplified from RNA transcripts were TCR beta CDR3 regions. An initial round of RT-PCR targeting the TCR CDR3 relied on the HTBI primer set. TCRdb recomputed calls from the multiplex PCR reads with MiXCR, one row per CDR3 protein. Counted here are 450,000 to 700,000 distinct CDR3 sequences, more than 45% occurring once; the ten biggest clones make up 15% to 20%. Source material: peripheral blood or thyroid tissue (not recorded which). All receptors come from an adult woman with Graves' disease, either hyperthyroidism or ophthalmopathy (not recorded which).

This clonotype came up many times. The V gene is TRBV7-9, the J gene TRBJ1-1; TRBD1 agrees at 7 bases. CDR1 is SEHNR and CDR2 is FQNEAQ in the germline V gene (reference sequence). The CDR3 runs 14 residues. Trimming at V came to 4 bases and at J to 6 bases, leaving 8 bases not matched to a gene. The CDR3 sequence is CASSSRQGGPEAFF. The CDR3 DNA reads TGTGCCAGCAGCTCCCGACAGGGTGGTCCTGAAGCTTTCTTT.

With regard to this clonotype: A clone one base away is much larger, so this may be a read error. The chain links TRBV11-1 to TRBJ2-2; D unresolved. Deletions cut 4 bases from V and 4 bases from J, with 10 bases between. The CDR3 covers 14 residues. CDR1 SGHAT and CDR2 FQDESV come from the germline V gene (reference sequence). CDR3 DNA sequence: TGTGCCAGCAGCTCGAACTTGTGCACCGGGGAGCTGTTTTTT. It codes for CASSSNLCTGELFF. The whole variable domain, remainder taken from reference TRBV11-1 and TRBJ2-2, is EAEVAQSPRYKITEKSQAVAFWCDPISGHATLYWYRQILGQGPELLVQFQDESVVDDSQLPKDRFSAERLKGVDSTLKIQPAELGDSAMYLCASSSNLCTGELFFGEGSRLTVL.

The chain links TRBV5-1 to TRBJ2-3, with a weak D call TRBD2 (5 bases). This CDR3 is 12 amino acids long. V was cut by 4 bases and J by 6 bases, with 9 bases left in between. Germline CDR1 SGHRS, CDR2 YFSETQ. DNA of the CDR3: TGCGCCAGCAGCGGTTCGGGGGATACGCAGTATTTT. It codes for CASSGSGDTQYF.

The CDR3 reads CASSLAGPASPLHF. Here the CDR3 DNA reads TGTGCCAGCAGCTTAGCGGGCCCGGCATCACCCCTCCACTTT. The chain recombines TRBV7-9 with TRBJ1-6; no clear D. The CDR3 is 14 amino acids. Germline V gene data show CDR1 as SEHNR and CDR2 as FQNEAQ (reference sequence). The V end was cut by 0 bases, the J end by 10 bases, with 10 bases between.

This clonotype has at least ten counts. V gene TRBV10-3 combines with J gene TRBJ2-7; 10 nucleotides match TRBD2. The CDR3 covers 17 residues. Germline CDR1 ENHRY, CDR2 SYGVKD. V was pared by 3 bases and J by 4 bases, with 12 bases of the junction left unmatched. The CDR3: CAISDLGRTSGRYEQYF. The CDR3, as DNA: TGTGCCATCAGTGACCTAGGGAGGACTAGCGGACGATACGAGCAGTACTTC.

Of note for this clonotype: It may be a read error: a sequence one base away is much more abundant. CDR3 region: CVSRRQDSGNTIYF. CDR3 DNA: TGTGTCAGCAGGCGACAGGACTCTGGAAACACCATATATTTT. The chain uses TRBV6-2 or TRBV6-3 and TRBJ1-3; D might be TRBD1 (6 bases). The CDR3 totals 14 residues. The germline gives CDR1 MNHEY, CDR2 SVGEGT.

The J gene is TRBJ2-7, the V gene TRBV9; 8 nucleotides match TRBD2. The V segment lost 4 bases and the J segment 4 bases; nucleotides outside the gene matches: 10. Germline values: CDR1 SGDLS, CDR2 YYNGEE. CDR3 size: 15 residues. CDR3 nucleotides: TGTGCCAGCAGCTTCCGGAGCGGGAGTACATACGAGCAGTACTTC. Protein product: CASSFRSGSTYEQYF.

The rearrangement joins TRBV25-1 to TRBJ2-2; 11 bases are shared with TRBD2. CDR3 length equals 17 residues. V shed 6 bases and J 5 bases; nucleotides not matched to a gene: 11. Germline CDR1 is MGHDK and CDR2 is SYGVNS. The CDR3 DNA follows: TGTGCCAGCAGGTCAACCTTGGGACTAGCGGAAACCGGGGAGCTGTTTTTT. This codes for CASRSTLGLAETGELFF.

The gene calls are TRBV28 and TRBJ2-2; no firm D call. The V end was cut by 6 bases, the J end by 6 bases, with 11 bases between. This CDR3 has 13 residues. Germline CDR1 and CDR2: MDHEN and SYDVKM. The CDR3 DNA reads TGTGCCAGCAGAATTCCCCGGTCCGGGGAGCTGTTTTTT. Residues: CASRIPRSGELFF.

This clonotype was detected ten times or more. The chain is built from TRBV10-3 and TRBJ2-7; 9 bases align to TRBD1. Germline-derived CDR1 and CDR2 are ENHRY and SYGVKD. This CDR3 has 14 residues. V shed 5 bases, J shed 5 bases, and the junction held 7 bases outside the gene matches. The CDR3: CAISTGTGWNEQYF. The CDR3 DNA reads TGTGCCATCAGTACCGGGACAGGGTGGAACGAGCAGTACTTC.

This clonotype was seen at least ten times. This rearrangement joins TRBV11-3 to TRBJ2-5; D is perhaps TRBD2 (6 bases). Looked up from germline, CDR1 is SGHNT and CDR2 is YENEEA. This CDR3 region has 15 residues. Trimming left V 7 bases short and J 5 bases short, with 20 bases between. As DNA, the CDR3 is TGTGCCAGCAACAATGACGGGACTCTGTACGAGACCCAGTACTTC. This codes for CASNNDGTLYETQYF.

This clonotype was recorded at least ten times. The chain has TRBV5-8 and TRBJ1-3; D is uncertain. The CDR3 is 17 amino acids. V was clipped by 1 base and J by 0 bases, with 14 bases between them. Germline CDR1 reads SGHTS; CDR2 reads YDEGEE. CDR3 DNA: TGTGCCAGCAGCTTGTTTGGCAGACTGAGCTCTGGAAACACCATATATTTT. Its translation is CASSLFGRLSSGNTIYF. Complete variable domain (other parts from reference TRBV5-8 and TRBJ1-3): EAGVTQSPTHLIKTRGQQATLRCSPISGHTSVYWYQQALGLGLQFLLWYDEGEERNRGNFPPRFSGRQFPNYSSELNVNALELEDSALYLCASSLFGRLSSGNTIYFGEGSWLTVV.

This rearrangement joins TRBV20-1 to TRBJ1-6; D is unresolved. The germline V gene has CDR1 DFQATT and CDR2 SNEGSKA (reference sequence). The V end lost 0 bases, the J end lost 7 bases, and 10 bases lay between the germline ends. The CDR3 has 14 amino acids. The DNA for the CDR3 is TGCAGTGCTAGAGATCCATACGGAAATTCACCCCTCCACTTT. Protein product: CSARDPYGNSPLHF.

This sequence joins TRBV10-3 and TRBJ2-7; 7 nucleotides agree with TRBD1. The germline CDR1 and CDR2 sequences are ENHRY and SYGVKD. Unmatched junction bases numbered 9, after V lost 2 bases and J lost 5 bases. The CDR3 loop spans 15 amino acids. The CDR3 DNA sequence: TGTGCCATCAGTGAGGAGGGACAGTCGAATGACGAGCAGTACTTC. It encodes CAISEEGQSNDEQYF.

In its sample, this clonotype was seen many times. One end of the junction fails to match germline, which may point to a read error. This chain connects TRBV7-7 to TRBJ2-2; TRBD2 agrees at 7 bases. The CDR3 totals 14 residues. Germline-derived CDR1 and CDR2 are SSHAT and FNYEAQ (reference sequence). CDR3 sequence: CASSFGSGAGELFF. CDR3 DNA: TGTGCTAGCAGTTTTGGAAGCGGGGCCGGGGAGCTGTTTTTT.

The rearrangement links TRBV6-5 to TRBJ1-2; D is ambiguous. This CDR3 contains 15 residues. V dropped 4 bases and J dropped 4 bases, with 16 bases sitting between them. Germline CDR1 reads MNHEY; CDR2 reads SVGAGI. The DNA of the CDR3 is TGTGCCAGCAGTTTCAATGATCGATGGACCTATGGCTACACCTTC. Translation gives CASSFNDRWTYGYTF.

The genes are TRBV24-1 and TRBJ1-1, with a possible D match to TRBD1 (6 bases). Germline V gene sequence: CDR1 KGHDR, CDR2 SFDVKD. This CDR3 spans 13 amino acids. The CDR3 DNA sequence: TGTGCTAGAACAGGGAAATCTAACACTGAAGCTTTCTTT. This translates into CARTGKSNTEAFF.

About this clonotype: An end of the junction does not agree with germline; a read error may underlie this. V is TRBV19 and J is TRBJ2-6; D may match TRBD1 or TRBD2 (6 bases each). In germline, CDR1 is LNHDA, CDR2 SQIVND (reference sequence). The CDR3 is made up of 17 amino acids. The CDR3 nucleotides read TGTGCCAAGCCCGTTTGCAGGTTCGGGGGCCCAGGGAACACTGAAGCTTTC. This codes for CAKPVCRFGGPGNTEAF. Looking up the rest from reference TRBV19 and TRBJ2-6 gives the full variable domain: DGGITQSPKYLFRKEGQNVTLSCEQNLNHDAMYWYRQDPGQGLRLIYYSQIVNDFQKGDIAEGYSVSREKKESFPLTVTSAQKNPTAFYLCAKPVCRFGGPGNTEAFGAGSRLTVL.

The chain recombines TRBV11-2 with TRBJ2-3; 9 bases are a match to TRBD2. Germline V gives CDR1 SGHAT, CDR2 FQNNGV. V was clipped by 3 bases and J by 4 bases; unmatched bases: 5. This CDR3 comprises 15 residues. CDR3 DNA sequence: TGTGCCAGCAGCTTTTGGAGCGGGAGGCCAGATACGCAGTATTTT. It translates to CASSFWSGRPDTQYF.

Many counts were recorded for this clonotype. The chain uses TRBV27 and TRBJ1-2, with D perhaps TRBD1 (5 bases). V was trimmed by 7 bases and J by 7 bases, leaving 10 bases between them. Germline V gene sequence: CDR1 MNHEY, CDR2 SMNVEV (reference sequence). This CDR3 contains 11 residues. CDR3 loop: CASTSGFGYTF. The CDR3 region has the DNA TGTGCCAGCACTTCAGGGTTTGGCTACACCTTC.

Note on this clonotype: Since a much larger clone is just one base distant, this may be a read error. Because the CDR3 is missing its conserved closing phenylalanine or tryptophan, this is likely a read error. V and J are TRBV5-4 and TRBJ2-7; 9 bases align to TRBD2. The CDR3 totals 16 residues. V was pared by 4 bases and J by 5 bases, with 13 bases of the junction left unmatched. Per germline, CDR1 SGHNT and CDR2 YYREEE (reference sequence). For the CDR3, the DNA is TGTGCCAGCAGCACCGGATTCCTAGCGGGATCCAACGAGCAGTACTGC. This sequence encodes CASSTGFLAGSNEQYC.

The rearrangement uses TRBV7-2 and TRBJ1-6, with D unresolved. CDR1 and CDR2 (germline): SGHTA, FQGNSA. This CDR3 is 16 amino acids long. Trimming pared 8 bases from V and 4 bases from J, leaving 18 bases between. For the CDR3, the DNA is TGTGCCAGCCGTAACCCAAGCCTCGGGTATAATTCACCCCTCCACTTT. It codes for CASRNPSLGYNSPLHF.

This chain joins TRBV24-1 and TRBJ2-2; 7 bases fit TRBD1. V lost 0 bases and J lost 3; bases outside the gene matches: 0. Germline V lookup: CDR1 KGHDR, CDR2 SFDVKD. CDR3 length: 15 residues. Here the CDR3 reads CATSDLTGDTGELFF. As DNA, the CDR3 is TGTGCCACCAGTGATTTGACAGGGGACACCGGGGAGCTGTTTTTT.

The chain employs TRBV15 and TRBJ2-7; 7 nucleotides align to TRBD2. The CDR3 is 17 amino acids. CDR1 and CDR2 from the germline V gene are LNHNV and YYDKDF (reference sequence). With V trimmed by 3 bases and J by 9 bases, 20 bases remained unmatched. CDR3 sequence: CATSRILPGPTGLPQYF. CDR3 DNA: TGTGCCACCAGCAGGATACTACCGGGACCGACGGGACTACCGCAGTACTTC.

To note about this clonotype: A much larger clone is a single base away; this may be a read error. This chain uses TRBV14 with TRBJ1-1; 7 bases are shared with TRBD1. The length of the CDR3 is 15 residues. Germline V gene lookup returns CDR1 SGHDN and CDR2 FVKESK. The trim removed 2 bases at V and 8 bases at J, leaving 11 bases unmatched. The CDR3 reads CASSQNYRDREEAFF. The CDR3 DNA reads TGTGCCAGCAGCCAAAATTACCGGGACAGAGAGGAAGCTTTCTTT.

The V and J genes are TRBV2 and TRBJ1-4; D is unresolved. V lost 7 bases, J lost 5 bases, and 11 bases lay in between. This CDR3 has 13 residues. Germline V lookup: CDR1 SNHLY, CDR2 FYNNEI. CDR3 in DNA: TGTGCCAGCACCCCACAGTCCAATGAAAAACTGTTTTTT. It yields the protein CASTPQSNEKLFF.

This clonotype was detected only a few times. This chain connects TRBV10-3 to TRBJ2-5; the match to TRBD2 covers 7 bases. This CDR3 has 13 residues. V shed 11 bases and J 5 bases; nucleotides not matched to a gene: 11. The germline gives CDR1 ENHRY, CDR2 SYGVKD. CDR3 region: CARRAGAGETQYF. DNA for the CDR3: TGTGCCCGTCGGGCGGGAGCGGGGGAGACCCAGTACTTC.

The chain recombines TRBV29-1 with TRBJ1-6; 7 bases map to TRBD1. The CDR3 extends over 12 amino acids. The germline gives CDR1 SQVTM, CDR2 ANQGSEA. The CDR3 DNA reads TGCAGTTTATCGGCAGGGGGTTCACCCCTCCACTTT. Translation gives CSLSAGGSPLHF.